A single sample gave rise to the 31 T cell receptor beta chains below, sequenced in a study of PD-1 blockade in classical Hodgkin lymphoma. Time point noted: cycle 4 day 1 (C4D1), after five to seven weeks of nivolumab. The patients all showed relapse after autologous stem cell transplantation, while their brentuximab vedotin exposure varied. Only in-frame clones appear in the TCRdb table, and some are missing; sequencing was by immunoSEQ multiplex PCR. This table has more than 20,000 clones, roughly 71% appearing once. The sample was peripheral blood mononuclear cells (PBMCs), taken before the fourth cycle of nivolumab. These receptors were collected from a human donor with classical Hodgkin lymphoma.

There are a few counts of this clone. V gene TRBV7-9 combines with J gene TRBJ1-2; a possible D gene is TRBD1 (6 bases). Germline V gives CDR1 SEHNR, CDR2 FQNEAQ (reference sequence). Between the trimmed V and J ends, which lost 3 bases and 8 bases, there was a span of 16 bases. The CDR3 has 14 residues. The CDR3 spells CASSFGYKQGGYTF. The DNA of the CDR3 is TGTGCCAGCAGCTTCGGATACAAACAGGGCGGCTACACCTTC.

CDR3 region: CASSEWGGTEAFF. For the CDR3, the DNA is TGCGCCAGCAGTGAGTGGGGGGGAACTGAAGCTTTCTTT. The genes are TRBV10-2 and TRBJ1-1; the D gene is possibly TRBD1 (5 bases). Germline V gives CDR1 WSHSY, CDR2 SAAADI. V lost 1 base, J lost 5 bases, and 8 bases lay in between. CDR3 length equals 13 residues.

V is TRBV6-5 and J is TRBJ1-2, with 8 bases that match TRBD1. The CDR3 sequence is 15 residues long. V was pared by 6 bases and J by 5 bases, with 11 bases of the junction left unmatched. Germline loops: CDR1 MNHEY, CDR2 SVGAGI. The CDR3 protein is CASSRTGRGGYGYTF. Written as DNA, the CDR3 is TGTGCCAGCAGCCGGACAGGGAGGGGAGGATATGGCTACACCTTC.

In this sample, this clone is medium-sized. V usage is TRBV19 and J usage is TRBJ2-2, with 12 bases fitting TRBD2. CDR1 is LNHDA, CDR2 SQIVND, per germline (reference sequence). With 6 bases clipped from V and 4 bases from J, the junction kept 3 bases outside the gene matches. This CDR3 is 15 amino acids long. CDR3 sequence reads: CASSPLAGGTGELFF. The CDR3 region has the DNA TGTGCCAGTAGCCCACTAGCGGGGGGCACCGGGGAGCTGTTTTTT.

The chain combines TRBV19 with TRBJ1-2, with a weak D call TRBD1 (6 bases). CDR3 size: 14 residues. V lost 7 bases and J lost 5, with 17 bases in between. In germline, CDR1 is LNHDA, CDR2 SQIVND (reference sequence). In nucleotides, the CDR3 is TGTGCCAGTACCAGGGGCCCGACGCGGTATGGCTACACCTTC. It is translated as CASTRGPTRYGYTF.

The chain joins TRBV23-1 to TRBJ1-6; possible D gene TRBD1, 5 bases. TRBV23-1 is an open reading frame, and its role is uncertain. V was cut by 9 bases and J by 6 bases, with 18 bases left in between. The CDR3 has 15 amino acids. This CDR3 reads CASRRSGWGNSPLHF. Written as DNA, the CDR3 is TGCGCCAGTCGCCGATCAGGGTGGGGTAATTCACCCCTCCACTTT.

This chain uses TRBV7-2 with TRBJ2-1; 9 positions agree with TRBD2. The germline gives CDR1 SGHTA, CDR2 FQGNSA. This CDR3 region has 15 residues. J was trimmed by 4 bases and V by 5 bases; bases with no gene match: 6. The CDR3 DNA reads TGTGCCAGCAGCCAGACTAGCGGAAAATACAATGAGCAGTTCTTC. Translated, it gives CASSQTSGKYNEQFF. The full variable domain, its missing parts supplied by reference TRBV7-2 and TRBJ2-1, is GAGVSQSPSNKVTEKGKDVELRCDPISGHTALYWYRQSLGQGLEFLIYFQGNSAPDKSGLPSDRFSAERTGGSVSTLTIQRTQQEDSAVYLCASSQTSGKYNEQFFGPGTRLTVL.

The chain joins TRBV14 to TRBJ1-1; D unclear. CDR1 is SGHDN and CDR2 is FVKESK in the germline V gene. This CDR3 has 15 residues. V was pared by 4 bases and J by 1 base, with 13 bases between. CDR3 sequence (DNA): TGTGCCAGCAGCCCAGCGGATTGGGCGAACACTGAAGCTTTCTTT. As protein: CASSPADWANTEAFF.

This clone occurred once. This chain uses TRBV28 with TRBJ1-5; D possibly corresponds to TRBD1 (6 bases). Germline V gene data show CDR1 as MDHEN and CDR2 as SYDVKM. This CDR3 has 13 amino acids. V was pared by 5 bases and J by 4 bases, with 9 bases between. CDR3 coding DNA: TGTGCCAGCAGTCAGACAGGTAATCAGCCCCAGCATTTT. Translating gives CASSQTGNQPQHF.

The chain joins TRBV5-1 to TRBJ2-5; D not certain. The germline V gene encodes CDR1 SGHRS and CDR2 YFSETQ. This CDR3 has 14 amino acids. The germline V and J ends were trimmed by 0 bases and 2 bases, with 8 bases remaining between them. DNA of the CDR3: TGCGCCAGCAGCTTGGGGTGGCGACAAGAGACCCAGTACTTC. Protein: CASSLGWRQETQYF.

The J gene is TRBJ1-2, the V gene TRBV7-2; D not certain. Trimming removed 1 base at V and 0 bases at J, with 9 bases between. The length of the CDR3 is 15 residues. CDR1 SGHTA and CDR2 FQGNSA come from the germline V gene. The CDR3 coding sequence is TGTGCCAGCAGCTTAGGTGCAGAAGCTAACTATGGCTACACCTTC. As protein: CASSLGAEANYGYTF.

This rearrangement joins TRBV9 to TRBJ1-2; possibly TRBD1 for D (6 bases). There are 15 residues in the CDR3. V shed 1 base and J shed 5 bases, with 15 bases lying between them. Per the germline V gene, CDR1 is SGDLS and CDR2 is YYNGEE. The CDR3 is CASSVLGTPIYGYTF. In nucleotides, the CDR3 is TGTGCCAGCAGCGTATTGGGGACACCTATTTATGGCTACACCTTC.

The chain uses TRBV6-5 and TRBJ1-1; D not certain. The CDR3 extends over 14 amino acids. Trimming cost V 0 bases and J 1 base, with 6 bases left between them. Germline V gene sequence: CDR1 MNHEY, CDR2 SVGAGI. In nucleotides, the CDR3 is TGTGCCAGCAGTTACTCGTTGGGGAACACTGAAGCTTTCTTT. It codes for CASSYSLGNTEAFF.

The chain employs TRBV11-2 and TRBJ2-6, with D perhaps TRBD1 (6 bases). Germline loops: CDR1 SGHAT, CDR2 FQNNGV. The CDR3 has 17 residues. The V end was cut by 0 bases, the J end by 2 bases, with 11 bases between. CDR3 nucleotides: TGTGCCAGCAGCTTAGAGCAGGGGAAGCCTGGGGCCAACGTCCTGACTTTC. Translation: CASSLEQGKPGANVLTF.

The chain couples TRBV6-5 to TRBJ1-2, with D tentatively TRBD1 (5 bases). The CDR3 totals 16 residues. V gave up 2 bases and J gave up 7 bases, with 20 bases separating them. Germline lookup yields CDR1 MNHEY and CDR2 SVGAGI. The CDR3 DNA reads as TGTGCCAGCAGTTACGACCTCCGTGCAGGGAGTATTGGCTACACCTTC. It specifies CASSYDLRAGSIGYTF.

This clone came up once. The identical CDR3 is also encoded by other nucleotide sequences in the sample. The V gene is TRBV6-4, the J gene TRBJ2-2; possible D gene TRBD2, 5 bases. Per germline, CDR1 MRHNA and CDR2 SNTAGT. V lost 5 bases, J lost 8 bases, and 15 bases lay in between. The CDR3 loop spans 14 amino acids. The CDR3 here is CASSPTISGGELFF. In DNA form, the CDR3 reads TGTGCCAGCAGTCCGACTATTTCCGGTGGGGAGCTGTTTTTT.

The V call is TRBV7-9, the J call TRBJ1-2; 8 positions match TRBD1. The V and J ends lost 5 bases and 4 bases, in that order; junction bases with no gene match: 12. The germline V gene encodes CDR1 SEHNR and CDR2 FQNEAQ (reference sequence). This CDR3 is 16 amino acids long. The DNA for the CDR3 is TGTGCCAGCAGCCGTGAGGGACAGGCCACCTTCTATGGCTACACCTTC. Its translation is CASSREGQATFYGYTF.

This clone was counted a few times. The CDR3 DNA reads TGTGCCAGCTTACTGCCCTCTGGAAACACCATATATTTT. This translates into CASLLPSGNTIYF. The gene calls are TRBV6-6 and TRBJ1-3; D gene ambiguous. The length of the CDR3 is 13 residues. Between the trimmed V and J ends, which lost 8 bases and 0 bases, there was a span of 8 bases. Germline V gene lookup returns CDR1 MNHNY and CDR2 SVGAGI (reference sequence).

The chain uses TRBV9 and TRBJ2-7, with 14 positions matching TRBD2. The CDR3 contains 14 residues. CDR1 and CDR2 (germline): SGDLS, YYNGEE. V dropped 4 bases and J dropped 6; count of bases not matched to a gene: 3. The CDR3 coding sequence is TGTGCCAGCAGCACCGGACTAGCGGGGGGCGAGCAGTACTTC. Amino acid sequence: CASSTGLAGGEQYF.

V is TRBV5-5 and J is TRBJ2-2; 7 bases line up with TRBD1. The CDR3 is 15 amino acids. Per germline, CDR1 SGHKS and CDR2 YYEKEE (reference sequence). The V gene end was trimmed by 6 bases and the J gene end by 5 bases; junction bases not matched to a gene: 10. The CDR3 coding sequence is TGTGCCAGCACCACGGGACAGCGCCTTACCGGGGAGCTGTTTTTT. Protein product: CASTTGQRLTGELFF. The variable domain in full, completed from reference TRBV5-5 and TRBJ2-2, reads DAGVTQSPTHLIKTRGQQVTLRCSPISGHKSVSWYQQVLGQGPQFIFQYYEKEERGRGNFPDRFSARQFPNYSSELNVNALLLGDSALYLCASTTGQRLTGELFFGEGSRLTVL.

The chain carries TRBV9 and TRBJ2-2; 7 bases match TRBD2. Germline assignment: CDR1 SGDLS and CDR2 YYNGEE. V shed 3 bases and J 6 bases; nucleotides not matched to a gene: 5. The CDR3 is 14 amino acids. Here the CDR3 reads CASSAGLVAGELFF. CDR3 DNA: TGTGCCAGCAGCGCCGGACTAGTCGCCGGGGAGCTGTTTTTT.

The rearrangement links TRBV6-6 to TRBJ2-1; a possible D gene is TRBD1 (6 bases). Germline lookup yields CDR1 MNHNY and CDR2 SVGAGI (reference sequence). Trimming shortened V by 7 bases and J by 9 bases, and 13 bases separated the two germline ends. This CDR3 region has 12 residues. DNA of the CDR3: TGTGCCAGCACGATTGGGGGCGTTGAGCAGTTCTTC. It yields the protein CASTIGGVEQFF.

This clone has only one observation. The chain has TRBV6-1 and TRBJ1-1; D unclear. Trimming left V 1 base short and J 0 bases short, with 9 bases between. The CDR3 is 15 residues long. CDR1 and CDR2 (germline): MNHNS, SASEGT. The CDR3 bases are TGTGCCAGCAGTGAAGGTCCCAGAATGAACACTGAAGCTTTCTTT. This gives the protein CASSEGPRMNTEAFF.

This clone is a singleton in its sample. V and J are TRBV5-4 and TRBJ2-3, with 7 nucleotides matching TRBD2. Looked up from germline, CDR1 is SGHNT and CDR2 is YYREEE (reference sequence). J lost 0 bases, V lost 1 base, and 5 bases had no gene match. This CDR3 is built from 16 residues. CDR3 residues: CASSLMSGASTDTQYF. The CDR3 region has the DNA TGTGCCAGCAGCTTGATGAGCGGGGCCAGCACAGATACGCAGTATTTT.

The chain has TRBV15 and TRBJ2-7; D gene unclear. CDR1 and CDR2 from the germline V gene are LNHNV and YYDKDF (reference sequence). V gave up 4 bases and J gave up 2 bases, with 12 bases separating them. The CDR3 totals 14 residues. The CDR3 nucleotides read TGTGCCACCAGCAAGCCCGGGCCAGCCTACGAGCAGTACTTC. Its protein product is CATSKPGPAYEQYF.

The CDR3 sequence is CASSRWSIRAPDTQYF. The CDR3, as DNA: TGTGCCAGCTCTCGATGGAGTATAAGGGCCCCAGATACGCAGTATTTT. The chain recombines TRBV18 with TRBJ2-3; no definite D call. The germline gives CDR1 KGHSH, CDR2 LQKENI. V shed 6 bases and J shed 4 bases, with 20 bases lying between them. The length of the CDR3 is 16 residues.

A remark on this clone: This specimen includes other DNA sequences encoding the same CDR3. This chain's CDR3 is CASSPASTDTQYF. CDR3 in DNA: TGCGCCAGCAGCCCAGCCAGCACAGATACGCAGTATTTT. The chain couples TRBV5-1 to TRBJ2-3; D gene ambiguous. The CDR3 totals 13 residues. Germline V gene data show CDR1 as SGHRS and CDR2 as YFSETQ. V lost 4 bases, J lost 0 bases, and 6 bases lay in between.

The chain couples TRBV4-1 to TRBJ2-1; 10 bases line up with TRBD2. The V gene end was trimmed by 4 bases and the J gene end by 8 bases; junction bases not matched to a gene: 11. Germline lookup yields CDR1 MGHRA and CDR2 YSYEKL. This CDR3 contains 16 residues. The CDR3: CASSRVTSGNFDEQFF. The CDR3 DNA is TGCGCCAGCAGCCGGGTCACTAGCGGGAATTTCGATGAGCAGTTCTTC.

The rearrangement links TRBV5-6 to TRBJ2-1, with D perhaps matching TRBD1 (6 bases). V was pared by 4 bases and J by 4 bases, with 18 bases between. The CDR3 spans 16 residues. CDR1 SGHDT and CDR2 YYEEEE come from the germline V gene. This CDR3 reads CASSLYRDLPYNEQFF. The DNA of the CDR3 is TGTGCCAGCAGCCTGTACAGGGACCTACCTTACAATGAGCAGTTCTTC.

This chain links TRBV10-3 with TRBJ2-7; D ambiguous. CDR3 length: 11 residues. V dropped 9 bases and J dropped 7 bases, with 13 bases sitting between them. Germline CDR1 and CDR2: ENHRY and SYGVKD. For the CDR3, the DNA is TGTGCCATAGCTCGAGAAACAGAGCAGTACTTC. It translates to CAIARETEQYF.

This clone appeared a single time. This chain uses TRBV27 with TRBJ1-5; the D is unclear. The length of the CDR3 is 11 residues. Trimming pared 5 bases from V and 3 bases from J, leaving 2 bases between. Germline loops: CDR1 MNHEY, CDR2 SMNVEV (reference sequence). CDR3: CASSLNQPQHF. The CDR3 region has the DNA TGTGCCAGCAGTCTCAATCAGCCCCAGCATTTT.